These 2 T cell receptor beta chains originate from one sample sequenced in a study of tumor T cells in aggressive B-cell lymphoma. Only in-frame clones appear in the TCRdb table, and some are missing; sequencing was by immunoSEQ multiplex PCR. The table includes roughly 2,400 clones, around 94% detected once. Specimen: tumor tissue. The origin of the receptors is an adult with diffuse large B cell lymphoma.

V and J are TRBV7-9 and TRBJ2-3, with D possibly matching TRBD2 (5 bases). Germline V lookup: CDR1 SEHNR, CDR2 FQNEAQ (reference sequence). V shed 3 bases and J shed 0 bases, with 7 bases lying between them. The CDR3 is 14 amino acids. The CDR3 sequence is CASSFTSSTDTQYF. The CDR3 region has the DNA TGTGCCAGCAGCTTCACTAGTAGCACAGATACGCAGTATTTT. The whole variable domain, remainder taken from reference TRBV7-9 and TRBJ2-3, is DTGVSQNPRHKITKRGQNVTFRCDPISEHNRLYWYRQTLGQGPEFLTYFQNEAQLEKSRLLSDRFSAERPKGSFSTLEIQRTEQGDSAMYLCASSFTSSTDTQYFGPGTRLTVL.

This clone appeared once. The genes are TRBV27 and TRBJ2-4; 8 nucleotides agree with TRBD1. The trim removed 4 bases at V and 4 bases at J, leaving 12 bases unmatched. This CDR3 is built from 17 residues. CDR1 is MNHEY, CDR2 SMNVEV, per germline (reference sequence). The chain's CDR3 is CASSSLDRAPLKNIQYF. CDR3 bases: TGTGCCAGCAGTTCCCTGGACAGGGCCCCACTAAAAAACATTCAGTACTTC.